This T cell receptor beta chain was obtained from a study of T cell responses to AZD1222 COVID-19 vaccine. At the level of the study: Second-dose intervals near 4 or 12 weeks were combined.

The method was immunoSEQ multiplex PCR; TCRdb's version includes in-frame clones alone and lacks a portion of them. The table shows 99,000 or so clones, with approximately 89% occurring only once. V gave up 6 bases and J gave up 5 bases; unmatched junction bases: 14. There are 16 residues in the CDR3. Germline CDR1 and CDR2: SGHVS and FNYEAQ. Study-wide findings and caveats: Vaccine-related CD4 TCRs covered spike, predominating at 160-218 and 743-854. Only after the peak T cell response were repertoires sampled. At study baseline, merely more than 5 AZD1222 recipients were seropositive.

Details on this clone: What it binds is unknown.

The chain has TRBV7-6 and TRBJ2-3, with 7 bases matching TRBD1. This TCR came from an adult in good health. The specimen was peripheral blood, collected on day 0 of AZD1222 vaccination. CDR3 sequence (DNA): TGTGCCAGCAGTAACGATGACAGGGTCGCGGAAGATACGCAGTATTTT. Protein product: CASSNDDRVAEDTQYF. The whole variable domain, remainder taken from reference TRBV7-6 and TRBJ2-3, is GAGVSQSPRYKVTKRGQDVALRCDPISGHVSLYWYRQALGQGPEFLTYFNYEAQQDKSGLPNDRFSAERPEGSISTLTIQRTEQRDSAMYRCASSNDDRVAEDTQYFGPGTRLTVL.